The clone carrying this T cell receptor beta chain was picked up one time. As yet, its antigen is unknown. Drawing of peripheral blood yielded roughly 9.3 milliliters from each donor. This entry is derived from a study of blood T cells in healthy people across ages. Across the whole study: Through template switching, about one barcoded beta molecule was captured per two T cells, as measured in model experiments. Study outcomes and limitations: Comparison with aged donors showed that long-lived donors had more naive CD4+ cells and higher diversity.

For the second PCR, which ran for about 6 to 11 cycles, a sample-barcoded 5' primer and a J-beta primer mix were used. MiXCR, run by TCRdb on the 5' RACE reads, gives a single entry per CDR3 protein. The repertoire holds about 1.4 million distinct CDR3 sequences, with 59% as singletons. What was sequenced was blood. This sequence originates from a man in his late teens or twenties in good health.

CDR3 loop: CASSRREGTETQYF. The CDR3 region has the DNA TGTGCCAGCAGCCGAAGGGAGGGAACGGAGACCCAGTACTTC. J is TRBJ2-5 and V is TRBV7-9, with 7 bases aligning to TRBD2. The trim removed 5 bases at V and 5 bases at J, leaving 8 bases unmatched. Germline V gene lookup returns CDR1 SEHNR and CDR2 FQNEAQ (reference sequence). This CDR3 spans 14 amino acids.